This T cell receptor (beta chain) was captured in a study of blood T cells in healthy people across ages. Study findings and constraints: Aged donors had fewer naive CD4+ cells and lower diversity than long-lived donors.

The germline CDR1 and CDR2 sequences are DFQATT and SNEGSKA (reference sequence). Trimming cost V 4 bases and J 6 bases, with 10 bases left between them. This CDR3 is 11 amino acids long. Through a sample-barcoded 5' primer and a J-beta primer mix, a second PCR was run for roughly 6 to 12 cycles. Each CDR3 protein gets one entry after TCRdb re-called the 5' RACE reads with MiXCR. The sample records 650,000 to 1,000,000 distinct CDR3 sequences, around 36% being singletons. This clonotype was counted ten times or more. The antigen remains undetermined. The chain employs TRBV20-1 and TRBJ2-7; D perhaps matches TRBD2 (5 bases). The receptor's source is a man aged 18 to 30 in good health. The sample comprised blood. CDR3 DNA: TGCAGTGCTACCATAGGAGGCGAGCAGTACTTC. Translating it yields CSATIGGEQYF.